The 8 T cell receptor beta chains below were found in one sample sequenced in a study of T cells after posttransplantation cyclophosphamide. The assay was immunoSEQ multiplex PCR, and TCRdb's table has in-frame clones only and misses some. The sample lists about 8,500 clones, under 90% occurring once. Busulfan-fludarabine conditioning, marrow transplant, and cyclophosphamide on days +3 and +4 were administered. This specimen was PBMCs, taken after allogeneic stem cell transplant with posttransplant cyclophosphamide. The receptors shown here come from a female patient in her forties or fifties who received an allogeneic stem cell transplant from an unrelated donor, was CMV-positive, and had no GVHD. Some T cells may be supplied by the graft donor.

This sequence joins TRBV5-1 and TRBJ1-6; the match to TRBD1 covers 8 bases. Germline trimming cut 5 bases from V and 6 bases from J; bases unmatched to any gene: 4. This CDR3 spans 14 amino acids. Germline V gene lookup returns CDR1 SGHRS and CDR2 YFSETQ. The CDR3 spells CASSLDRGNSPLHF. CDR3 in DNA: TGCGCCAGCAGTCTCGACAGGGGTAATTCACCCCTCCACTTT.

The V call is TRBV4-3, the J call TRBJ2-7; D may be TRBD1 (6 bases). CDR1 LGHNA and CDR2 YSLEER come from the germline V gene. V lost 4 bases and J 6 bases, leaving 16 bases between the germline ends. The length of the CDR3 is 14 residues. The CDR3 DNA sequence: TGCGCCAGCAGCCCACAGGGTTCGTGGGGCGAGCAGTACTTC. It translates to CASSPQGSWGEQYF.

The chain recombines TRBV9 with TRBJ2-4; D ambiguous. Germline V gene sequence: CDR1 SGDLS, CDR2 YYNGEE. There are 19 residues in the CDR3. Trimming cost V 3 bases and J 2 bases, with 24 bases left between them. CDR3 DNA sequence: TGTGCCAGCAGCGCCGAGAGGATCGGTTTATACGAAACCAAAAACATTCAGTACTTC. Residues: CASSAERIGLYETKNIQYF.

The rearrangement uses TRBV13 and TRBJ2-5, with 11 nucleotides matching TRBD2. V shed 1 base, J shed 2 bases, and the junction held 6 bases outside the gene matches. The CDR3 length is 17 residues. Germline values: CDR1 PRHDT, CDR2 FYEKMQ (reference sequence). The CDR3 here is CASSLALRLAGQETQYF. For the CDR3, the DNA is TGTGCCAGCAGCTTAGCCCTCCGACTAGCGGGACAAGAGACCCAGTACTTC.

The V and J genes are TRBV15 and TRBJ2-2, with 7 bases identical to TRBD1. The CDR3 spans 17 residues. The junction had 5 bases not matched to a gene; V was cut back by 0 bases and J by 1 base. The germline CDR1 and CDR2 sequences are LNHNV and YYDKDF (reference sequence). The CDR3 coding sequence is TGTGCCACCAGCAGAGATCCGGGGACAGAGAACACCGGGGAGCTGTTTTTT. Translation: CATSRDPGTENTGELFF.

This clone was seen only once. V and J are TRBV10-3 and TRBJ2-3; 7 bases agree with TRBD2. The CDR3 consists of 13 residues. V shed 10 bases and J 5 bases; nucleotides not matched to a gene: 9. Germline V gene data show CDR1 as ENHRY and CDR2 as SYGVKD. This CDR3 reads CATLAAPGDTQYF. The CDR3 bases are TGTGCCACCCTAGCGGCCCCCGGAGATACGCAGTATTTT.

The chain couples TRBV28 to TRBJ1-3; TRBD1 matches 7 bases. Trimming at V came to 5 bases and at J to 3 bases, leaving 13 bases not matched to a gene. CDR3 length equals 17 residues. Germline V gene data show CDR1 as MDHEN and CDR2 as SYDVKM. The CDR3 DNA is TGTGCCAGCAGTCCCTACACCGGGACAGTCTTTGGAAACACCATATATTTT. It yields the protein CASSPYTGTVFGNTIYF.

The chain recombines TRBV18 with TRBJ2-3, with TRBD1 as a possible D gene (5 bases). The ends were cut back, 0 bases at V and 3 bases at J, with 10 bases in the middle. CDR3 length: 15 residues. Germline loops: CDR1 KGHSH, CDR2 LQKENI. CDR3 sequence (DNA): TGTGCCAGCTCACCACCGTCGGCAGGGACAGATACGCAGTATTTT. This sequence encodes CASSPPSAGTDTQYF.